One and the same sample provided the 28 T cell receptor beta chains below, sequenced in a study of OX40 agonist ivuxolimab in advanced cancers. The repertoire was sequenced with immunoSEQ multiplex PCR; TCRdb's copy has only in-frame clones and lacks some. The repertoire has approximately 23,000 clones, less than 90% of them found once; the top ten carry around 27%. The source was CD4+ or CD8+ T cells sorted from blood, collected in a trial of the OX40 agonist ivuxolimab. The receptors stem from an adult with an advanced solid tumor such as melanoma, head and neck, liver or kidney cancer.

The chain combines TRBV28 with TRBJ1-5, with a weak D call TRBD1 (5 bases). CDR3 size: 14 residues. Per the germline V gene, CDR1 is MDHEN and CDR2 is SYDVKM. The V end was cut by 6 bases, the J end by 7 bases, with 16 bases between. The DNA of the CDR3 is TGTGCCAGCAGACATATATGGGGGATGCAGCCCCAGCATTTT. This encodes CASRHIWGMQPQHF.

The chain couples TRBV4-1 to TRBJ2-5; D possibly corresponds to TRBD1 (5 bases). V gave up 3 bases and J gave up 4 bases, with 15 bases separating them. Germline CDR1 and CDR2: MGHRA and YSYEKL. CDR3 length: 15 residues. For the CDR3, the DNA is TGCGCCAGCAGCCAGACGGCGCATAGGGGAGAGACCCAGTACTTC. Translating gives CASSQTAHRGETQYF.

This chain joins TRBV9 and TRBJ2-1, with D possibly being TRBD2 (5 bases). V lost 2 bases to trimming and J lost 0 bases, with 21 bases between them. This CDR3 has 19 amino acids. Germline V gene lookup returns CDR1 SGDLS and CDR2 YYNGEE. This chain's CDR3 is CASSVPASRVTSSYNEQFF. The CDR3 DNA follows: TGTGCCAGCAGCGTCCCCGCGAGTCGGGTAACTAGCTCCTACAATGAGCAGTTCTTC.

V and J are TRBV2 and TRBJ2-4; a possible D gene is TRBD2 (6 bases). Trimming pared 3 bases from V and 3 bases from J, leaving 15 bases between. The CDR3 covers 16 residues. Germline V gene data show CDR1 as SNHLY and CDR2 as FYNNEI. The CDR3 bases are TGTGCCAGCAGTGATCCGGTCTCGGAGGGCAAAAACATTCAGTACTTC. As protein: CASSDPVSEGKNIQYF. The complete variable domain, with remaining parts taken from reference TRBV2 and TRBJ2-4, reads EPEVTQTPSHQVTQMGQEVILRCVPISNHLYFYWYRQILGQKVEFLVSFYNNEISEKSEIFDDQFSVERPDGSNFTLKIRSTKLEDSAMYFCASSDPVSEGKNIQYFGAGTRLSVL.

DNA for the CDR3: TGCGCCAGCCGGAGTATGACTAGCGGGAGCTATACGCAGTATTTT. It translates to CASRSMTSGSYTQYF. This chain uses TRBV10-2 with TRBJ2-3; TRBD2 matches 12 bases. V was clipped by 8 bases and J by 7 bases; unmatched bases: 10. The CDR3 runs 15 residues. CDR1 is WSHSY, CDR2 SAAADI, per germline.

The genes are TRBV7-9 and TRBJ1-2; D ambiguous. The CDR3 loop spans 13 amino acids. Germline lookup yields CDR1 SEHNR and CDR2 FQNEAQ (reference sequence). Trimming stripped 5 bases from V and 3 bases from J, with 10 bases between. CDR3 loop: CASSPPLDYGYTF. CDR3 nucleotides: TGTGCCAGCAGCCCACCCCTCGACTATGGCTACACCTTC.

This clone was observed once. This chain links TRBV11-2 with TRBJ2-7, with 10 bases lining up with TRBD1. This CDR3 region has 14 residues. With 2 bases clipped from V and 3 bases from J, the junction kept 1 base outside the gene matches. Germline V gene lookup returns CDR1 SGHAT and CDR2 FQNNGV. As DNA, the CDR3 is TGTGCCAGCAGCTTATGGACAGGGGGCTACGAGCAGTACTTC. It specifies CASSLWTGGYEQYF.

The rearrangement uses TRBV6-5 and TRBJ2-7; D is undetermined. This CDR3 has 12 amino acids. CDR1 and CDR2 from the germline V gene are MNHEY and SVGAGI. V lost 0 bases and J lost 7, with 7 bases in between. The CDR3 sequence is CASSYSGGEQYF. CDR3 in DNA: TGTGCCAGCAGTTACTCGGGCGGTGAGCAGTACTTC.

This clone showed up just once. This chain uses TRBV7-9 with TRBJ1-4; no firm D call. Trimming removed 5 bases at V and 7 bases at J, with 8 bases between. The germline V gene has CDR1 SEHNR and CDR2 FQNEAQ (reference sequence). The CDR3 sequence is 12 residues long. DNA of the CDR3: TGTGCCAGCAGCCAAAGTATTGAAAAACTGTTTTTT. Protein sequence: CASSQSIEKLFF.

This clone was recorded a few times. V usage is TRBV5-1 and J usage is TRBJ1-2; 7 bases map to TRBD1. Germline V gives CDR1 SGHRS, CDR2 YFSETQ. The CDR3 is 14 amino acids. V gave up 4 bases and J gave up 5 bases; unmatched junction bases: 8. DNA for the CDR3: TGCGCCAGCAGCGATCGGACAGGCTTTTATGGCTACACCTTC. Amino acids: CASSDRTGFYGYTF.

The V gene is TRBV6-5, the J gene TRBJ1-2; D remains unclear. Trimming took off 5 bases at V and 3 bases at J, with 13 bases between the two ends. Germline CDR1 and CDR2: MNHEY and SVGAGI. CDR3 size: 14 residues. As DNA, the CDR3 is TGTGCCAGCAGTCGACCGTCCCCCTACTATGGCTACACCTTC. It translates to CASSRPSPYYGYTF.

This rearrangement joins TRBV7-9 to TRBJ2-7, with D perhaps TRBD1 (5 bases). This CDR3 region has 13 residues. Germline values: CDR1 SEHNR, CDR2 FQNEAQ (reference sequence). The germline V and J ends were trimmed by 5 bases and 3 bases, with 11 bases remaining between them. The CDR3 spells CASSPGQIYEQYF. CDR3 DNA: TGTGCCAGCAGCCCAGGACAAATCTACGAGCAGTACTTC. Based on the CDR3 plus reference TRBV7-9 and TRBJ2-7, the full variable domain is DTGVSQNPRHKITKRGQNVTFRCDPISEHNRLYWYRQTLGQGPEFLTYFQNEAQLEKSRLLSDRFSAERPKGSFSTLEIQRTEQGDSAMYLCASSPGQIYEQYFGPGTRLTVT.

The chain recombines TRBV7-3 with TRBJ2-5; 13 bases line up with TRBD2. This CDR3 contains 15 residues. Germline trimming cut 5 bases from V and 3 bases from J; bases unmatched to any gene: 3. Germline V gene sequence: CDR1 SGHTA, CDR2 FQGTGA. CDR3 sequence reads: CASSKLAGGKETQYF. The CDR3 DNA sequence: TGTGCCAGCAGCAAACTAGCGGGAGGGAAAGAGACCCAGTACTTC.

V usage is TRBV14 and J usage is TRBJ2-5; no definite D call. Germline assignment: CDR1 SGHDN and CDR2 FVKESK. The CDR3 contains 14 residues. V was shortened by 3 bases and J by 3 bases, with 11 bases between the two germline ends. In DNA, the CDR3 is TGTGCCAGCAGCCAGGCCGCGCCAAAAGAGACCCAGTACTTC. Translating gives CASSQAAPKETQYF.

The chain uses TRBV5-1 and TRBJ2-3; D not certain. Trimming stripped 3 bases from V and 3 bases from J, with 14 bases between. In germline, CDR1 is SGHRS, CDR2 YFSETQ. This CDR3 has 15 residues. CDR3 region: CASSSVTPLTDTQYF. Written as DNA, the CDR3 is TGCGCCAGCAGCTCAGTAACCCCTCTGACAGATACGCAGTATTTT. Full variable domain (outside the CDR3, taken from reference TRBV5-1 and TRBJ2-3): KAGVTQTPRYLIKTRGQQVTLSCSPISGHRSVSWYQQTPGQGLQFLFEYFSETQRNKGNFPGRFSGRQFSNSRSEMNVSTLELGDSALYLCASSSVTPLTDTQYFGPGTRLTVL.

J is TRBJ2-7 and V is TRBV4-3; TRBD2 agrees at 12 bases. The CDR3 covers 17 residues. The trim removed 4 bases at V and 4 bases at J, leaving 11 bases unmatched. Germline CDR1 reads LGHNA; CDR2 reads YSLEER. The CDR3 region has the DNA TGCGCCAGCAGCCTCCAACGGGGGGGACTAGCGGGTTACGAGCAGTACTTC. It specifies CASSLQRGGLAGYEQYF.

The CDR3, as DNA: TGTGCCAGCAGCTATTTAAGTGGGGACTCCGTCGGGTTCGGGGAGCTGTTTTTT. This encodes CASSYLSGDSVGFGELFF. V gene TRBV27 combines with J gene TRBJ2-2; D perhaps matches TRBD2 (6 bases). Germline loops: CDR1 MNHEY, CDR2 SMNVEV (reference sequence). The V end was cut by 6 bases, the J end by 7 bases, with 27 bases between. The CDR3 has 18 residues.

This chain connects TRBV11-2 to TRBJ2-5; D ambiguous. The V gene lost 5 bases and the J gene lost 5 bases, with 6 bases spanning the gap. The CDR3 totals 11 residues. Per the germline V gene, CDR1 is SGHAT and CDR2 is FQNNGV. In DNA, the CDR3 is TGTGCCAGCAGCCAAAGGGAGACCCAGTACTTC. Protein: CASSQRETQYF.

The chain carries TRBV28 and TRBJ1-2; D is uncertain. This CDR3 region has 13 residues. The germline CDR1 and CDR2 sequences are MDHEN and SYDVKM. The V end lost 2 bases, the J end lost 4 bases, and 8 bases lay between the germline ends. The CDR3 DNA sequence: TGTGCCAGCAGTTTAGGCGGCTTCTATGGCTACACCTTC. Amino acids: CASSLGGFYGYTF.

This clone has only a few counts. The chain has TRBV29-1 and TRBJ1-1; D is unclear. The ends were cut back, 7 bases at V and 6 bases at J, with 15 bases in the middle. The CDR3 has 12 amino acids. Germline assignment: CDR1 SQVTM and CDR2 ANQGSEA. The CDR3 bases are TGCAGCGGGAGCATTTGGACCGCTGAAGCTTTCTTT. Protein sequence: CSGSIWTAEAFF.

The V and J genes are TRBV28 and TRBJ2-7; 7 bases are a match to TRBD1. V lost 3 bases to trimming and J lost 4 bases; unmatched junction nucleotides: 6. This CDR3 is 14 amino acids long. Germline lookup yields CDR1 MDHEN and CDR2 SYDVKM. The CDR3 loop is CASSFPDRPYEQYF. Written as DNA, the CDR3 is TGTGCCAGCAGTTTTCCGGACAGGCCATACGAGCAGTACTTC.

The V call is TRBV19, the J call TRBJ1-1, with no clear D. This CDR3 is 14 amino acids long. The V gene's germline CDR1 is LNHDA and CDR2 SQIVND (reference sequence). The germline V and J ends were trimmed by 6 bases and 0 bases, with 11 bases remaining between them. The CDR3 nucleotides read TGTGCCAGTAGAACGAGGGTTATGAACACTGAAGCTTTCTTT. It codes for CASRTRVMNTEAFF.

This clone was seen once. The genes are TRBV30 and TRBJ2-1; the match to TRBD2 covers 7 bases. The CDR3 is 14 residues long. The trim removed 5 bases at V and 2 bases at J, leaving 6 bases unmatched. Germline-derived CDR1 and CDR2 are GTSNPN and SVGIG (reference sequence). The DNA of the CDR3 is TGTGCCTGGGTTTACCGGGGGGCCTACAATGAGCAGTTCTTC. Protein product: CAWVYRGAYNEQFF.

This clone was detected once. The chain combines TRBV10-2 with TRBJ2-1; 9 bases map to TRBD2. Germline V lookup: CDR1 WSHSY, CDR2 SAAADI. V lost 8 bases and J lost 4; bases outside the gene matches: 27. This CDR3 has 21 amino acids. CDR3 bases: TGCGCCAGCGGGTTACCGGGACTCGACCTGAAGATAGCGGGAGTGTACAATGAGCAGTTCTTC. Encoded protein: CASGLPGLDLKIAGVYNEQFF.

The V and J genes are TRBV5-4 and TRBJ2-7; either TRBD1 or TRBD2 may supply D (5 bases each). V was pared by 3 bases and J by 2 bases, with 12 bases between. This CDR3 is 14 amino acids long. From germline, CDR1 is SGHNT and CDR2 YYREEE (reference sequence). The CDR3 loop is CASSSGLGAYEQYF. The CDR3 bases are TGTGCCAGCAGCTCGGGGCTGGGGGCCTACGAGCAGTACTTC.

V is TRBV9 and J is TRBJ2-7; perhaps D is TRBD1 or TRBD2 (5 bases each). Trimming stripped 4 bases from V and 6 bases from J, with 20 bases between. The CDR3 has 15 amino acids. CDR1 and CDR2 (germline): SGDLS, YYNGEE. The CDR3, as DNA: TGTGCCAGCAGCCCGACCGGGACGCTACAAGGCGAGCAGTACTTC. Translation gives CASSPTGTLQGEQYF.

This clone was detected only once. This chain uses TRBV7-8 with TRBJ2-3; TRBD2 is a possible D gene (6 bases). Trimming removed 5 bases at V and 4 bases at J, with 19 bases between. This CDR3 has 16 residues. From germline, CDR1 is SGHVS and CDR2 FQNEAQ. The CDR3 region has the DNA TGTGCCAGCAGCCCAAGCCCGGGCGGGGTTGCAGATACGCAGTATTTT. Translated, it gives CASSPSPGGVADTQYF.

The chain is built from TRBV28 and TRBJ1-2, with TRBD1 identical over 7 bases. CDR3 size: 13 residues. V trimming: 3 bases; J trimming: 7 bases; junction bases outside the gene matches: 5. In germline, CDR1 is MDHEN, CDR2 SYDVKM. DNA of the CDR3: TGTGCCAGCAGTTTCTCAAGGGGGCGTGGCTACACCTTC. Its translation: CASSFSRGRGYTF.